This T cell receptor beta chain derives from a study of shared clonotypes between healthy human individuals. About the study: Each donor's CD4 naive and CD4 memory cells filled three plates apiece, CD8 naive two, and CD8 memory one.

The authors ran the assay at deep level. The protocol was immunoSEQ multiplex PCR, while the TCRdb copy is restricted to in-frame clones and leaves out a portion. The sample has 950,000 to 1,100,000 clones; around 78% are singletons. Details on this clone: The antigen is not known.

Broader study findings: Among donors, clonotype sharing was expected to be affected by sequencing depth.

The sample comprised memory CD4+ T cells from PBMCs. This sample's subset: CD45RA-negative fraction. The receptor comes from a man younger than 35 in good health. Some clones in this sample may be carry-over from other donors' samples.

CDR3 coding DNA: TGTGCCAGCAGTTACGAGGCCCGCCAATCCGACGAGCAGTACTTC. Its protein product is CASSYEARQSDEQYF. The chain is built from TRBV6-6 and TRBJ2-7; D not certain. CDR1 MNHNY and CDR2 SVGAGI come from the germline V gene (reference sequence). Trimming pared 2 bases from V and 5 bases from J, leaving 16 bases between. The CDR3 has 15 residues.